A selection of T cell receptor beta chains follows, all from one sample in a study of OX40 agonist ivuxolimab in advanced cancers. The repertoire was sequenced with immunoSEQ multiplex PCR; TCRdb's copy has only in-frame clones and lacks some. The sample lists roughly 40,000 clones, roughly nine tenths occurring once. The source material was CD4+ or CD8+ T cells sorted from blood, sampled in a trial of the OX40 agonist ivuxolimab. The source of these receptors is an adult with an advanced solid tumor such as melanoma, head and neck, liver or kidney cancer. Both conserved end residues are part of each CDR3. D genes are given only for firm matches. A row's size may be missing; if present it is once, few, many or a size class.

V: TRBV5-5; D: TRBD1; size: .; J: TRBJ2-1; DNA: TGTGCCAGCAGCTCCGACAGGGACTCCTACAATGAGCAGTTCTTC; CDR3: CASSSDRDSYNEQFF
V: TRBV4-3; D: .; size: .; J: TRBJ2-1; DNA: TGCGCCAGCAGCCCTAAGGTTTGGGCGGTTGGAATGTATGAGCAGTTCTTC; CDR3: CASSPKVWAVGMYEQFF
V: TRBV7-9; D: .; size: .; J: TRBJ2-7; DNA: TGTGCCAGCAGCTTTGGTCCTAACGAGCAGTACTTC; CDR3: CASSFGPNEQYF
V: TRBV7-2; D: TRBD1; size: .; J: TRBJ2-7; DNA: TGTGCCAGCAGCCACCGGGACAGTAGCTCCTACGAGCAGTACTTC; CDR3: CASSHRDSSSYEQYF
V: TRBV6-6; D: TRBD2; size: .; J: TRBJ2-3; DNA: TGTGCCAGCAGTTTCTCTAGCGGGAGGGGAGATACGCAGTATTTT; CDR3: CASSFSSGRGDTQYF
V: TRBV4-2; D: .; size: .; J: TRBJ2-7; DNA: TGTGCCAGCAGCCAAGACCGGGTACTTTCCTACGAGCAGTACTTC; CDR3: CASSQDRVLSYEQYF
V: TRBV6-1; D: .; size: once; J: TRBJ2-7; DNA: TGTGCCAGCAGTGAACGGACTAACTACGAGCAGTACTTC; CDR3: CASSERTNYEQYF
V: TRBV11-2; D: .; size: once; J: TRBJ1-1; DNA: TGTGCCAGCACCCCGGTACAAACTGAAGCTTTCTTT; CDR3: CASTPVQTEAFF
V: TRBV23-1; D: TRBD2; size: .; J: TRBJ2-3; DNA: TGCGCCAGCAGTCCTTCTGAATCGAGCGGGACTGACACAGATACGCAGTATTTT; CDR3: CASSPSESSGTDTDTQYF
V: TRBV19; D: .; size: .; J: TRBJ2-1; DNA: TGTGCCAGTAGTAAGTATAGTCATGAGCAGTTCTTC; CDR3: CASSKYSHEQFF
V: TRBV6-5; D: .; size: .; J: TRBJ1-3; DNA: TGTGCCATCGAGACTGACCTAAACTCTGGAAACACCATATATTTT; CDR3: CAIETDLNSGNTIYF
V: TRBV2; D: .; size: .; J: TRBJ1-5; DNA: TGTGCCAGCAGTAGTTCAGGGTCGTATCAGCCCCAGCATTTT; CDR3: CASSSSGSYQPQHF
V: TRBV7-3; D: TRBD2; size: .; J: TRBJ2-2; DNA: TGTGCCAGCAGGGCGGGAGAGGCCGGGGAGCTGTTTTTT; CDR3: CASRAGEAGELFF
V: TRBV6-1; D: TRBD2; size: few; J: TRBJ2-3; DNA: TGTGCCAGCAGTGAACTAGCGGGAGATTCAGATACGCAGTATTTT; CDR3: CASSELAGDSDTQYF
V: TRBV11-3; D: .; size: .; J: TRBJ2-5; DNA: TGTGCCAGCAGCCAAGAAGGTAGAGAGACCCAGTACTTC; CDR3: CASSQEGRETQYF
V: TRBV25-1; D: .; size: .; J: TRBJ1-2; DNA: TGTGCCAGCAGTGAATGGGAGGGACTAAGCGAGGGCTACACCTTC; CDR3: CASSEWEGLSEGYTF
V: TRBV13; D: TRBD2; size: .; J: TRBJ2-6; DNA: TGTGCCAGCAGCTTAGAACTAGCGGGACCGCACTCTGGGGCCAACGTCCTGACTTTC; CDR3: CASSLELAGPHSGANVLTF
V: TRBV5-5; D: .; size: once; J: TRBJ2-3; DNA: TGTGCCAGCAGCGAATACCGTAGGGATACGCAGTATTTT; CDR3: CASSEYRRDTQYF
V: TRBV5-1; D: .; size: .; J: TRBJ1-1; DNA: TGCGCCAGCAGCTTAAGGGGAATAGACACTGAAGCTTTCTTT; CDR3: CASSLRGIDTEAFF
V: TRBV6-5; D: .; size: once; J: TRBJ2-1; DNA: TGTGCCAGCAGTTTCCCAGGGGCGAATGAGCAGTTCTTC; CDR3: CASSFPGANEQFF
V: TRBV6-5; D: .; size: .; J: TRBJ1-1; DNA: TGTGCCAGCAGTTACTTGGCCCAGGGGACTGAAGCTTTCTTT; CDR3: CASSYLAQGTEAFF
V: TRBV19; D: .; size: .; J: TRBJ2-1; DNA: TGTGCCAGTAGTATAGCCTACAAGAGGGCTTCCTACAATGAGCAGTTCTTC; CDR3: CASSIAYKRASYNEQFF
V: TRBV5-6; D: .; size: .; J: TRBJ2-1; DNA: TGTGCCAGCAGCTTTAGCGGTAGCTCCTACAATGAGCAGTTCTTC; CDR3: CASSFSGSSYNEQFF
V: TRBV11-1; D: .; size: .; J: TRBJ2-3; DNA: TGTGCCAGCAGGGTTGAGGGCACAGATACGCAGTATTTT; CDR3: CASRVEGTDTQYF
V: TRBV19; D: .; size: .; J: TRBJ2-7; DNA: TGTGCCAGTAGTCCTGGGATGACCTACGAGCAGTACTTC; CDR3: CASSPGMTYEQYF
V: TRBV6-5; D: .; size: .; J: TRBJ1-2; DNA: TGTGCCAGCACCCGGGTGGGATATCATGGCTACACCTTC; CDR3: CASTRVGYHGYTF
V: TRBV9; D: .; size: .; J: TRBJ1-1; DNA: TGTGCCAGCAGCGTAGTATCGGGTTCCACTGAAGCTTTCTTT; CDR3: CASSVVSGSTEAFF
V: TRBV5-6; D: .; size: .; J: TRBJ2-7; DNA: TGTGCCAGCAGTTACTCCGGACAGCCCTACGAGCAGTACTTC; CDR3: CASSYSGQPYEQYF
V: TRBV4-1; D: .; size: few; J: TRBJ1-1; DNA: TGCGCCAGCAGCCACCCTGGGGGTTCTGCGAACACTGAAGCTTTCTTT; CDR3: CASSHPGGSANTEAFF
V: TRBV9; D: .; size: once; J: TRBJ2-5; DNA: TGTGCCAGCAGCGTAGGTCCAGGGGCCCAAGAGACCCAGTACTTC; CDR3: CASSVGPGAQETQYF
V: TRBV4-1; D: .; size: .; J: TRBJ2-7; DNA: TGCGCCAGCAGCCACCTTGAGGGAGGAGGATACGAGCAGTACTTC; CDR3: CASSHLEGGGYEQYF
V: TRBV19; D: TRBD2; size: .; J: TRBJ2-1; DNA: TGTGCCAGTAGCCCTAGCGGGGCCTACAATGAGCAGTTCTTC; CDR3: CASSPSGAYNEQFF
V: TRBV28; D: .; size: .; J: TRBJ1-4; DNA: TGTGCCAGCAAGGGTAATGAAAAACTGTTTTTT; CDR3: CASKGNEKLFF
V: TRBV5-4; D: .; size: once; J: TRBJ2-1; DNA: TGCGCCAGCAGCTTGCGACTCGACTACAATGAGCAGTTCTTC; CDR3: CASSLRLDYNEQFF
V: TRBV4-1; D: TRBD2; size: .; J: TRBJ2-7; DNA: TGCGCCAGCAGCCCCCAAGAGCGGGGGGACTACGAGCAGTACTTC; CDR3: CASSPQERGDYEQYF
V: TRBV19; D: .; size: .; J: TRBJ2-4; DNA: TGTGCCAGTACATCGTATGAAGGGGTTTGGGGAAAGGGTAAAAACATTCAGTACTTC; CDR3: CASTSYEGVWGKGKNIQYF
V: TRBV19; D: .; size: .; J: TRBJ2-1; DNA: TGTGCCAGTAGTATAGGGGTAGGGGGGCACAATGAGCAGTTCTTC; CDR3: CASSIGVGGHNEQFF
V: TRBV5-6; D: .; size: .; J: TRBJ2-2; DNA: TGTGCCAGCAGCTTTGTTCCCGGGGAGCTGTTTTTT; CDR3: CASSFVPGELFF
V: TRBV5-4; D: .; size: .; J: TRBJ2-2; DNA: TGTGCCAGCAGCTCCGGATTAGGGGAGCTGTTTTTT; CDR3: CASSSGLGELFF
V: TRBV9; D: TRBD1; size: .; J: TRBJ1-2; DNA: TGTGCCAGCAGCGCCCGGGACAGGGGGCTTGAAGGCTACACCTTC; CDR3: CASSARDRGLEGYTF
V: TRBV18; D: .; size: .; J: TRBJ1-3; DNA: TGTGCCAGCTGGGGTGGCAACACCATATATTTT; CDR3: CASWGGNTIYF
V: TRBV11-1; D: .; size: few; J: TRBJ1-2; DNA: TGTGCCAGCAGCGAGTGGACGGAAGCTATGGGAGGCTACACCTTC; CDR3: CASSEWTEAMGGYTF
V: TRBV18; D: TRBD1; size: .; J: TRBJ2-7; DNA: TGTGCCAGCTCACCACCGGACAGGCCCTTCGGCGAGCAGTACTTC; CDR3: CASSPPDRPFGEQYF
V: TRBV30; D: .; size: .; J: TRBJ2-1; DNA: TGTGCCTGGAGTGTAGGTTTCAATGAGCAGTTCTTC; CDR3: CAWSVGFNEQFF
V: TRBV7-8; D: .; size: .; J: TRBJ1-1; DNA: TGTGCCAGCAGCTTAGCCCTGAGGTCGGAGGCTTTCTTT; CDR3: CASSLALRSEAFF
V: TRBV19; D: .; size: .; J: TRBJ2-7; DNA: TGTGCCAGTAGTATGGGGGCCAGCGGGGCTTCTATTCTGGGCGAGCAGTACTTC; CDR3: CASSMGASGASILGEQYF
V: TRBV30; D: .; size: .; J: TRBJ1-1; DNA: TGTGCCTGGAGTGTCGGGTACACTGAAGCTTTCTTT; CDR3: CAWSVGYTEAFF
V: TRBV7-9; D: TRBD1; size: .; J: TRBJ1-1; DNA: TGTGCCAGCAGCTTTCCCGGGACAGTGAACACTGAAGCTTTCTTT; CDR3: CASSFPGTVNTEAFF
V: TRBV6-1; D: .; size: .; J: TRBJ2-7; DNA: TGTGCCAGCAGTGAAGATACGAGAGGCGGTAACTACGAGCAGTACTTC; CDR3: CASSEDTRGGNYEQYF
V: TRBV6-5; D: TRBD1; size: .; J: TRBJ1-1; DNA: TGTGCCAGCAGTACGGGACAGAGGAACACTGAAGCTTTCTTT; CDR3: CASSTGQRNTEAFF
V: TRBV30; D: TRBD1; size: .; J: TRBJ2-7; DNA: TGTGCCTGGAGCAGAGGACAGGGGGTTGCCGAGCAGTACTTC; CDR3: CAWSRGQGVAEQYF
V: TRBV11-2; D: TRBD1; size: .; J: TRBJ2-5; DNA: TGTGCCAGCAGCTTCAGCTGGGGGACAGGGCTCCGAGAGACCCAGTACTTC; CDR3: CASSFSWGTGLRETQYF
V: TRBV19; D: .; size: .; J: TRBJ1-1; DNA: TGTGCCAGTACCCCCGGGCCCGGCGGGACTGAAGCTTTCTTT; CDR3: CASTPGPGGTEAFF
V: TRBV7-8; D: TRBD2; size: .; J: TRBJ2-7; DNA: TGTGCCAGCAGCCCAGACCTAGGCAGGGAGGGTTACGAGCAGTACTTC; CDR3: CASSPDLGREGYEQYF